This entry lists 21 T cell receptor beta chains sequenced from one sample in a study of cytomegalovirus exposure and HLA in healthy donors (dated by TCRdb to 2017 to 2019). The library was obtained by the immunoSEQ multiplex PCR assay. This immuneACCESS table, as held by TCRdb, lists in-frame sequences with V and J called but not all clones. Of the missing ones, under half trace to an unresolved V gene in checked studies; the others have no known cause. A total of fewer than 150,000 clones appear in this sample, roughly four fifths of them only once. The top ten constitute roughly 27% of the sample. The specimen sequenced was PBMCs. The receptors come from a man aged 25 to 45 in good health and CMV-seropositive.

The chain combines TRBV6-6 with TRBJ1-2; TRBD1 might be the D (5 bases). Trimming removed 4 bases at V and 4 bases at J, with 10 bases between. Germline V lookup: CDR1 MNHNY, CDR2 SVGAGI (reference sequence). The CDR3 totals 13 residues. Written as DNA, the CDR3 is TGTGCCAGCAGTTTAACTGACAGCTATGGCTACACCTTC. Encoded protein: CASSLTDSYGYTF.

This chain joins TRBV25-1 and TRBJ2-1, with TRBD2 as a possible D gene (6 bases). Germline V gene sequence: CDR1 MGHDK, CDR2 SYGVNS. The CDR3 length is 13 residues. The ends were cut back, 7 bases at V and 3 bases at J, with 10 bases in the middle. This CDR3 reads CASKAGRYNEQFF. DNA of the CDR3: TGTGCCAGCAAGGCGGGGCGCTACAATGAGCAGTTCTTC.

The gene calls are TRBV2 and TRBJ2-2; 8 bases fit TRBD1. This CDR3 has 14 residues. J gave up 2 bases and V 9 bases, and 5 bases lay outside the gene matches. Germline CDR1 SNHLY, CDR2 FYNNEI. CDR3 amino acids: CASRQGPNTGELFF. CDR3 coding DNA: TGTGCCAGTCGACAGGGGCCCAACACCGGGGAGCTGTTTTTT.

This rearrangement joins TRBV19 to TRBJ1-1; D possibly corresponds to TRBD1 (6 bases). V was pared by 6 bases and J by 6 bases, with 23 bases between. This CDR3 has 16 amino acids. Germline-derived CDR1 and CDR2 are LNHDA and SQIVND (reference sequence). The CDR3 DNA reads TGTGCCAGTAGCCCGGTGGGGGCAGGTAGGTTATCTGAAGCTTTCTTT. Protein: CASSPVGAGRLSEAFF.

CDR3 coding DNA: TGTGCCAGCACCCTGACGGGGACAGGGGCCTACGAGCAGTACTTC. Its translation is CASTLTGTGAYEQYF. V is TRBV7-9 and J is TRBJ2-7; 10 nucleotides align to TRBD1. Germline V gene lookup returns CDR1 SEHNR and CDR2 FQNEAQ (reference sequence). The CDR3 length is 15 residues. The V segment lost 7 bases and the J segment 2 bases; nucleotides outside the gene matches: 8. Combining the CDR3 with reference TRBV7-9 and TRBJ2-7 gives the whole variable domain DTGVSQNPRHKITKRGQNVTFRCDPISEHNRLYWYRQTLGQGPEFLTYFQNEAQLEKSRLLSDRFSAERPKGSFSTLEIQRTEQGDSAMYLCASTLTGTGAYEQYFGPGTRLTVT.

The genes are TRBV5-1 and TRBJ2-3, with TRBD2 matching over 7 bases. The CDR3 sequence is 18 residues long. Germline-derived CDR1 and CDR2 are SGHRS and YFSETQ. The V gene end was trimmed by 1 base and the J gene end by 6 bases; junction bases not matched to a gene: 17. The CDR3 is CASSLTGAASGPQDTQYF. In DNA form, the CDR3 reads TGCGCCAGCAGCTTGACGGGCGCGGCTAGCGGTCCTCAGGATACGCAGTATTTT.

CDR3 region: CASRMGAGRYEQYF. DNA of the CDR3: TGTGCCAGCAGAATGGGGGCAGGACGCTACGAGCAGTACTTC. The J gene is TRBJ2-7, the V gene TRBV6-1; possibly TRBD1 for D (6 bases). Germline V CDR1 and CDR2: MNHNS, SASEGT. The CDR3 has 14 residues. The V gene lost 6 bases and the J gene lost 3 bases, with 15 bases spanning the gap.

The rearrangement links TRBV28 to TRBJ1-2; 8 bases fit TRBD1. The germline V gene has CDR1 MDHEN and CDR2 SYDVKM. This CDR3 spans 13 amino acids. Trimming took 2 bases from V and 10 from J; bases not matched to a gene: 6. CDR3 in amino acids: CASSLQDRVTYTF. In DNA form, the CDR3 reads TGTGCCAGCAGTTTACAGGACAGGGTGACCTACACCTTC.

CDR3 loop: CAWSPQGNYGYTF. As DNA, the CDR3 is TGTGCCTGGAGTCCTCAGGGGAACTATGGCTACACCTTC. This rearrangement joins TRBV30 to TRBJ1-2; tentatively, D is TRBD1 (6 bases). The CDR3 runs to 13 residues. V was shortened by 2 bases and J by 2 bases, with 9 bases between the two germline ends. Looked up from germline, CDR1 is GTSNPN and CDR2 is SVGIG (reference sequence).

This chain connects TRBV7-2 to TRBJ1-2; weak D call: TRBD1 (5 bases). Germline CDR1 and CDR2: SGHTA and FQGNSA. This CDR3 spans 14 amino acids. The V end lost 1 base, the J end lost 8 bases, and 14 bases lay between the germline ends. The CDR3 protein is CASSLGQTSRGYTF. The CDR3 coding sequence is TGTGCCAGCAGCTTAGGACAGACCTCAAGGGGCTACACCTTC.

The chain carries TRBV5-6 and TRBJ2-1; D might be TRBD1 (5 bases). Germline assignment: CDR1 SGHDT and CDR2 YYEEEE. V shed 5 bases and J shed 6 bases, with 15 bases lying between them. CDR3 length: 14 residues. CDR3 loop: CASSERGSGNEQFF. In DNA, the CDR3 is TGTGCCAGCAGTGAAAGGGGCTCGGGCAATGAGCAGTTCTTC.

This chain connects TRBV10-3 to TRBJ2-1; 10 nucleotides line up with TRBD1. Germline lookup yields CDR1 ENHRY and CDR2 SYGVKD. V dropped 10 bases and J dropped 5; count of bases not matched to a gene: 5. CDR3 length: 13 residues. DNA of the CDR3: TGTGCCACCCGGACAGGGGGGAACAATGAGCAGTTCTTC. Its translation is CATRTGGNNEQFF.

The J gene is TRBJ2-1, the V gene TRBV9; no clear D. V was clipped by 5 bases and J by 8 bases, with 20 bases between them. The germline V gene has CDR1 SGDLS and CDR2 YYNGEE. This CDR3 comprises 15 residues. The CDR3 reads CASSSTERSWDEQFF. The CDR3 nucleotides are TGTGCCAGCAGTTCGACGGAACGTAGCTGGGATGAGCAGTTCTTC.

V is TRBV11-2 and J is TRBJ1-6, with 7 bases matching TRBD1. The CDR3 sequence is 15 residues long. CDR1 SGHAT and CDR2 FQNNGV come from the germline V gene. The junction had 11 bases not matched to a gene; V was cut back by 5 bases and J by 10 bases. The CDR3 sequence is CASSSAPTGRSPLHF. The CDR3 DNA reads as TGTGCCAGCAGCAGCGCACCGACAGGGAGGTCACCCCTCCACTTT.

V and J are TRBV5-4 and TRBJ2-1; 8 positions match TRBD2. Germline V gene data show CDR1 as SGHNT and CDR2 as YYREEE (reference sequence). J lost 8 bases, V lost 4 bases, and 11 bases had no gene match. This CDR3 comprises 15 residues. CDR3 bases: TGTGCCAGCAGCACCCCGGGGGGGCCTGGACATGAGCAGTTCTTC. It yields the protein CASSTPGGPGHEQFF.

The table lists this clone with a count of one. The CDR3 reads CASSPRGGAGVKPYEQYF. The CDR3 region has the DNA TGTGCCAGCAGCCCCAGGGGGGGAGCGGGAGTAAAACCCTACGAGCAGTACTTC. The chain carries TRBV11-2 and TRBJ2-7, with TRBD2 as a possible D gene (8 bases). CDR1 and CDR2 (germline): SGHAT, FQNNGV. Trimming stripped 5 bases from V and 2 bases from J, with 25 bases between. This CDR3 has 18 residues. The variable domain in full, completed from reference TRBV11-2 and TRBJ2-7, reads EAGVAQSPRYKIIEKRQSVAFWCNPISGHATLYWYQQILGQGPKLLIQFQNNGVVDDSQLPKDRFSAERLKGVDSTLKIQPAKLEDSAVYLCASSPRGGAGVKPYEQYFGPGTRLTVT.

The chain has TRBV25-1 and TRBJ2-7; perhaps TRBD2 as D (6 bases). This CDR3 region has 13 residues. The germline V gene has CDR1 MGHDK and CDR2 SYGVNS. V was clipped by 6 bases and J by 3 bases, with 12 bases between them. CDR3 sequence: CASSRDGSYEQYF. CDR3 coding DNA: TGTGCCAGCAGCCGGGACGGGAGCTACGAGCAGTACTTC.

V and J are TRBV6-6 and TRBJ1-2; TRBD1 aligns across 7 bases. J was trimmed by 3 bases and V by 6 bases; bases with no gene match: 4. The CDR3 length is 13 residues. Germline-derived CDR1 and CDR2 are MNHNY and SVGAGI (reference sequence). The CDR3 spells CASRPDRDYGYTF. For the CDR3, the DNA is TGTGCCAGCAGACCCGACAGGGACTATGGCTACACCTTC.

CDR3 protein: CASSYGSATNEKLFF. The CDR3 nucleotides are TGTGCCAGCAGTTACGGAAGCGCAACTAATGAAAAACTGTTTTTT. This chain links TRBV6-5 with TRBJ1-4, with D unclear. This CDR3 is built from 15 residues. The V end lost 2 bases, the J end lost 0 bases, and 7 bases lay between the germline ends. Germline CDR1 is MNHEY and CDR2 is SVGAGI.

This clone appeared a single time. The V and J genes are TRBV29-1 and TRBJ2-7; 8 bases line up with TRBD1. This CDR3 spans 14 amino acids. V shed 0 bases and J 5 bases; nucleotides not matched to a gene: 6. Germline assignment: CDR1 SQVTM and CDR2 ANQGSEA. In nucleotides, the CDR3 is TGCAGCGTTGAAGACCAGGACAGGGTCCACGAGCAGTACTTC. Its protein product is CSVEDQDRVHEQYF.

The J gene is TRBJ1-1, the V gene TRBV19; the match to TRBD1 covers 11 bases. The CDR3 is 16 residues long. With 3 bases clipped from V and 4 bases from J, the junction kept 7 bases outside the gene matches. Germline V gives CDR1 LNHDA, CDR2 SQIVND (reference sequence). The DNA of the CDR3 is TGTGCCAGTAGTATTGCGGTCGGGACAGGGGGCACTGAAGCTTTCTTT. It codes for CASSIAVGTGGTEAFF. The entire variable domain, with the rest obtained from reference TRBV19 and TRBJ1-1, is as follows: DGGITQSPKYLFRKEGQNVTLSCEQNLNHDAMYWYRQDPGQGLRLIYYSQIVNDFQKGDIAEGYSVSREKKESFPLTVTSAQKNPTAFYLCASSIAVGTGGTEAFFGQGTRLTVV.